These T cell receptor beta chains were read from a single sample in a study of blood T cell repertoires in COVID-19. Method: immunoSEQ multiplex PCR; TCRdb's copy keeps in-frame clones and lacks some. This sample has fewer than 85,000 clones, with about 90% found just once. The sample consisted of peripheral blood. Receptor source: a woman in her forties or fifties in a cohort sampled during active COVID-19. Both conserved end residues are part of each CDR3.

v_gene: TRBV15; j_gene: TRBJ2-1; CDR3aa: CATSSGSVYNEQFF
v_gene: TRBV3-1/TRBV3-2; j_gene: TRBJ1-1; CDR3aa: CASSLGQGFRDTEAFF
v_gene: TRBV10-1; j_gene: TRBJ2-1; CDR3aa: CASSAVQGSSYNEQFF
v_gene: TRBV3-1/TRBV3-2; j_gene: TRBJ1-2; CDR3aa: CASSHKGTGGYTF
v_gene: TRBV28; j_gene: TRBJ2-3; CDR3aa: CASSLGTVGTDTQYF
v_gene: TRBV6-6; j_gene: TRBJ1-6; CDR3aa: CASSYSDSYNSPLHF
v_gene: TRBV28; j_gene: TRBJ1-4; CDR3aa: CASGAQGERNNEKLFF
v_gene: TRBV7-9; j_gene: TRBJ2-1; CDR3aa: CASSSPLAALYNEQFF
v_gene: TRBV7-6; j_gene: TRBJ1-4; CDR3aa: CASVAGEKLFF
v_gene: TRBV5-1; j_gene: TRBJ2-3; CDR3aa: CASSLAAGGKTDTQYF